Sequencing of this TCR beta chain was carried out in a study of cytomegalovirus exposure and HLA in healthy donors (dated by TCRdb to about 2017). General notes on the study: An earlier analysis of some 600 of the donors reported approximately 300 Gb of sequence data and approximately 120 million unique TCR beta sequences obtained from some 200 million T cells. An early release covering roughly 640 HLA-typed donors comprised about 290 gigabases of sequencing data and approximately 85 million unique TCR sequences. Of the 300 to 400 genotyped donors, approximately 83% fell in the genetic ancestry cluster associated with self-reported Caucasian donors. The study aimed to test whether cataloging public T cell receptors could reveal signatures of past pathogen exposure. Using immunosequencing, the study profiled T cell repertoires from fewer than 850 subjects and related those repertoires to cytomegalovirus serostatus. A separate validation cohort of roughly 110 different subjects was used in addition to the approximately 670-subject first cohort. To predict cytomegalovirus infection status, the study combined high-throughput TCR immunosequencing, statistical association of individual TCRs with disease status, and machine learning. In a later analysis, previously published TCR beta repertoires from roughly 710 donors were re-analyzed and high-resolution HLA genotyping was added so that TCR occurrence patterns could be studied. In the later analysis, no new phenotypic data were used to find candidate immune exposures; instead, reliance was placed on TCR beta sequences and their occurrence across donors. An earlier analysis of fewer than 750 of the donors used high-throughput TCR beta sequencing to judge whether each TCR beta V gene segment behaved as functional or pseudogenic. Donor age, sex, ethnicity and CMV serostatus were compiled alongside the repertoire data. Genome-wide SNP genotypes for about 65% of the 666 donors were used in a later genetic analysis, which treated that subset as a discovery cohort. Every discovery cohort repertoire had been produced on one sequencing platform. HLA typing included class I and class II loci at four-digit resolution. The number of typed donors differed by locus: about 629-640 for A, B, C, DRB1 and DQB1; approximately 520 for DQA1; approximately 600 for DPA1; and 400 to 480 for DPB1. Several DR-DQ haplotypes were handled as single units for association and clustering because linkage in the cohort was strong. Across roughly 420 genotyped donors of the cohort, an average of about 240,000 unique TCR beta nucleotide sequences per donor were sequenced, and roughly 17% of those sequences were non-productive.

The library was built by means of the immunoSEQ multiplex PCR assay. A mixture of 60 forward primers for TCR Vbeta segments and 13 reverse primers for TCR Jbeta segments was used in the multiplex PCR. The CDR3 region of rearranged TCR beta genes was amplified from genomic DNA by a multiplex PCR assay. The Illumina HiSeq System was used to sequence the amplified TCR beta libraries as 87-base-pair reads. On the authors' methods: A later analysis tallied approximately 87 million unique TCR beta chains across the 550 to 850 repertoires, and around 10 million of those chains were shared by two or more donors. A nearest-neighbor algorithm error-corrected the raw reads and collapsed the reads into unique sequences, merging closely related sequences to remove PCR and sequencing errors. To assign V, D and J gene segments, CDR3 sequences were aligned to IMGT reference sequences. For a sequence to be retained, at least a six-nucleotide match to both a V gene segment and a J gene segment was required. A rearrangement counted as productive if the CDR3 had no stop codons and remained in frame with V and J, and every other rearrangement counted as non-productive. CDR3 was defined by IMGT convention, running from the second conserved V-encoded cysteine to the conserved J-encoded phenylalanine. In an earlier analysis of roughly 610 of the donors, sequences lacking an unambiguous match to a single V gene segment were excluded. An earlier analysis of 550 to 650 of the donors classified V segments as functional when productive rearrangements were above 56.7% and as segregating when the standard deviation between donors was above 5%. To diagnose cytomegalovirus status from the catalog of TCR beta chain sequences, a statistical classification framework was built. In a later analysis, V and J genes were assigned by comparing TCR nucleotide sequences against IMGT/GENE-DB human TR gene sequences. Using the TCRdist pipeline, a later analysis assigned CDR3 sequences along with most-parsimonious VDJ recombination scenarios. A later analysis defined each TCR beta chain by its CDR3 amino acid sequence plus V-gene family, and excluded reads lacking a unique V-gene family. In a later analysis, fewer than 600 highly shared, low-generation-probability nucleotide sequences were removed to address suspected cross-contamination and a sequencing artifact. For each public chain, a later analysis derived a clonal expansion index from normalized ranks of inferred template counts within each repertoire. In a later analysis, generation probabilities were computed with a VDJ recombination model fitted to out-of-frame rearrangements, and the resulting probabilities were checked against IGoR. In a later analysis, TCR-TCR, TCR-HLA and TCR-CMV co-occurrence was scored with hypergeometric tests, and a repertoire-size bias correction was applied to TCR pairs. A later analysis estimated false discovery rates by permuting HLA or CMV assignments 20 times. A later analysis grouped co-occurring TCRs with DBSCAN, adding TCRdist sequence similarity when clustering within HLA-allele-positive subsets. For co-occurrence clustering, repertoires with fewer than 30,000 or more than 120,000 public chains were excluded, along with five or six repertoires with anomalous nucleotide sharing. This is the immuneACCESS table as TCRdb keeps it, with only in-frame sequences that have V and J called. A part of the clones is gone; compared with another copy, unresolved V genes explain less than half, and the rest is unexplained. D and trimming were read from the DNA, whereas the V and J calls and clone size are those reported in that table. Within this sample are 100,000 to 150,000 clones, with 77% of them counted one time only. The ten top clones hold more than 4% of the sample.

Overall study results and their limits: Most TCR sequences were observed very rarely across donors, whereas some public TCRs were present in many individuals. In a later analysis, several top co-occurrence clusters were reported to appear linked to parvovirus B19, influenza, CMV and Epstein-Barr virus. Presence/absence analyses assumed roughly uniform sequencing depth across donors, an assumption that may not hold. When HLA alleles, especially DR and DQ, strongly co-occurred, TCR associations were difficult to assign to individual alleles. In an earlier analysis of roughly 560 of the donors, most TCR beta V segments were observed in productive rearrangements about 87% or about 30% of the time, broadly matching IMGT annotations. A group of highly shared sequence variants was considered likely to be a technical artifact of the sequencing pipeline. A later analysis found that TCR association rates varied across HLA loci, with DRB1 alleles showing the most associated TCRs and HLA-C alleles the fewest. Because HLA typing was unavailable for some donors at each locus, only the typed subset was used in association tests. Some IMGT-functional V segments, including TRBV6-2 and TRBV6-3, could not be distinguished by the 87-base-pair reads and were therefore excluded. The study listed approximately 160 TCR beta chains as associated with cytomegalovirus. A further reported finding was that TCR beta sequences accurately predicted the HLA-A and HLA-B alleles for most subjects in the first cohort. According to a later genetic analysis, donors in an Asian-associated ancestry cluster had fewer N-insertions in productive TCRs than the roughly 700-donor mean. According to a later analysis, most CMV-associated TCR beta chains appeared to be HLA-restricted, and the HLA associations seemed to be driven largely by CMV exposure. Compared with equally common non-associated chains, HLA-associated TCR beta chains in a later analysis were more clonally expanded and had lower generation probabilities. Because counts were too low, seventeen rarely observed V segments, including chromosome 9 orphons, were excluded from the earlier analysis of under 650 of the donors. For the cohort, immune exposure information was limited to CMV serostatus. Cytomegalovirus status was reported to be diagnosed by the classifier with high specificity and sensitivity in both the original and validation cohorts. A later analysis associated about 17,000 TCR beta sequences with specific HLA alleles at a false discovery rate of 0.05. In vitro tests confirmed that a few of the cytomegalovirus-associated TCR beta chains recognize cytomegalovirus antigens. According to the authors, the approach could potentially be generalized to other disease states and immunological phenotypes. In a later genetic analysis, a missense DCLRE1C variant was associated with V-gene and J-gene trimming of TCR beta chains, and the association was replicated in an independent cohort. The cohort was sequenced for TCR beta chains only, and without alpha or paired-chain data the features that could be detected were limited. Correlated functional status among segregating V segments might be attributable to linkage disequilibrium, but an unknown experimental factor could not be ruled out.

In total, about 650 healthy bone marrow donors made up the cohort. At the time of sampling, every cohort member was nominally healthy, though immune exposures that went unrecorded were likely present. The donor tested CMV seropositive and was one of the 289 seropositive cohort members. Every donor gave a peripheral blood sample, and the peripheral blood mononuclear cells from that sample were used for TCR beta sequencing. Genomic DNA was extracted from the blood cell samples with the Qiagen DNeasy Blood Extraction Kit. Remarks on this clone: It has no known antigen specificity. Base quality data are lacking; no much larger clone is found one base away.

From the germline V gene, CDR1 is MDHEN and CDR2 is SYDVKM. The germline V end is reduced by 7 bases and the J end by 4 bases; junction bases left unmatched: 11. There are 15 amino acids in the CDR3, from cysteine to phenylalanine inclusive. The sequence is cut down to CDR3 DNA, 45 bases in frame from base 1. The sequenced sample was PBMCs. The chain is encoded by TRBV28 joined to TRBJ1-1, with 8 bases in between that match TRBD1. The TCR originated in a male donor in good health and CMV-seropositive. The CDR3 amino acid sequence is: CASNHPPQGVTEAFF. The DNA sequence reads TGTGCCAGCAACCACCCCCCACAGGGGGTCACTGAAGCTTTCTTT.